This record covers a single T cell receptor (beta chain). The data originate from a study of blood T cell repertoires in COVID-19. As for the study in general: Acute-phase and convalescent COVID-19 samples originated in the United States, Italy and Spain.

Under the authors' procedure: Quantification of nucleated cells was approximated via reference gene primer amplification. Sequencing was performed with immunoSEQ multiplex PCR; in TCRdb, only in-frame clones are kept and a portion is missing. For V, J and clone size, that table is used; D and trimming come from the DNA. Of 98,000 or so clones in the sample, over 70% were seen once. J gave up 5 bases and V 3 bases, and 4 bases lay outside the gene matches. This CDR3 comprises 14 residues. Germline CDR1 is SQVTM and CDR2 is ANQGSEA. V and J are TRBV29-1 and TRBJ2-2, with 9 bases matching TRBD1. Material for sequencing was peripheral blood. This TCR was sampled from a man over 45 with acute or convalescent COVID-19. Here the CDR3 reads CSVEGTGQTGELFF. Written as DNA, the CDR3 is TGCAGCGTTGAGGGGACAGGGCAAACCGGGGAGCTGTTTTTT.